A selection of T cell receptor beta chains follows, all from one sample in a study of OX40 agonist ivuxolimab in advanced cancers. Assay: immunoSEQ multiplex PCR; the TCRdb copy retains only in-frame clones and omits some. The table includes 50,000 to 70,000 clones, 80% to 90% detected once. The sample consisted of CD4+ or CD8+ T cells sorted from blood, taken in a trial of the OX40 agonist ivuxolimab. The source of these receptors is an adult with an advanced solid tumor such as melanoma, head and neck, liver or kidney cancer. The CDR3 runs from the conserved cysteine through the conserved F or W. D genes are given only for firm matches.

v_gene	d_gene	j_gene	CDR3aa	CDR3nt
TRBV1	NA	TRBJ2-2	CTDPTAGNTGELFF	TGCACCGACCCGACTGCCGGTAACACCGGGGAGCTGTTTTTT
TRBV7-9	NA	TRBJ2-3	CASSLAPGLDTQYF	TGTGCCAGCAGCTTGGCGCCGGGACTAGATACGCAGTATTTT
TRBV2	NA	TRBJ2-7	CASSDSYEQYF	TGTGCCAGCAGTGACTCCTACGAGCAGTACTTC
TRBV11-2	TRBD1	TRBJ2-1	CASSLGTGVREQFF	TGTGCCAGCAGCTTAGGGACAGGGGTCCGCGAGCAGTTCTTC
TRBV11-2	NA	TRBJ2-7	CASSLEIGRGVSYEQYF	TGTGCCAGCAGCTTAGAAATCGGCAGGGGTGTTTCCTACGAGCAGTACTTC
TRBV27	TRBD1	TRBJ2-1	CASSLFRQGNEQFF	TGTGCCAGCAGTTTGTTTAGACAGGGCAATGAGCAGTTCTTC
TRBV19	NA	TRBJ2-3	CASSIEAGYLSTDTQYF	TGTGCCAGTAGTATAGAGGCGGGTTACCTTAGCACAGATACGCAGTATTTT
TRBV29-1	NA	TRBJ2-7	CSVEPQEGSYEQYF	TGCAGCGTTGAACCCCAGGAGGGGTCCTACGAGCAGTACTTC
TRBV4-2	NA	TRBJ1-4	CASSQEDATNEKLFF	TGTGCCAGCAGCCAAGAGGATGCAACTAATGAAAAACTGTTTTTT
TRBV4-2	TRBD2	TRBJ2-7	CASSQGQGLAGGEQYF	TGTGCCAGCAGCCAGGGGCAAGGACTAGCGGGCGGGGAGCAGTACTTC
TRBV6-5	TRBD2	TRBJ2-5	CASSLIGGQETQYF	TGTGCCAGCAGTTTGATCGGGGGGCAAGAGACCCAGTACTTC